This T cell receptor (beta chain) is drawn from a study of tumor-infiltrating lymphocytes in primary liver carcinoma. The overall study: The study reported T1-T3 N0M0 tumors spanning 4.2 to 10 cm.

Germline CDR1 reads SGHNT; CDR2 reads YENEEA. This CDR3 comprises 14 residues. Total RNA (about 500 ng) served as template for TCR beta cDNA synthesis primed by a constant-region primer. Library construction for TCR beta comprised three nested multiplex PCR rounds performed with slightly modified ARM-PCR. It was with TRBV1-TRBV30 forward primers and a C-beta reverse primer that the first two PCR rounds were run, at approximately 10 cycles each. TCRdb re-derived calls from the multiplex PCR reads in MiXCR, one entry per CDR3 protein. The sample has 120,000 or so distinct CDR3 sequences; less than 80% are singletons. Comments on this clonotype: At one of its ends the junction is not consistent with the germline gene, which may arise from a read error.

Bulk tissue was left unsorted, and RNA and DNA were co-extracted from about 20-30 mg of it. The receptor comes from an older woman with primary liver carcinoma and hepatitis B virus infection. Input material: liver tumor tissue from sampling region 1. Described subset: tumor region T1, superior pole. The genes are TRBV11-3 and TRBJ2-1, with D unclear. The CDR3 loop reads CDSSLDRALNERFF. CDR3 DNA sequence: TGTGACAGCAGCTTAGATCGGGCCCTCAATGAGCGGTTCTTC.